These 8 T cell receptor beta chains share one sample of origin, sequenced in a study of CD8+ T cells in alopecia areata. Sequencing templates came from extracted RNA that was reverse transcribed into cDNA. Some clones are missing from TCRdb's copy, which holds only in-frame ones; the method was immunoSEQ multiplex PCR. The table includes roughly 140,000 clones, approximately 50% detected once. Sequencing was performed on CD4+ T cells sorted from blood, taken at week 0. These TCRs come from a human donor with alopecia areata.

The DNA of the CDR3 is TGTGCCACCAGCAGAGATTTAAACGTCCTGACTTTC. This encodes CATSRDLNVLTF. This sequence joins TRBV15 and TRBJ2-6; D uncertain. The ends were cut back, 0 bases at V and 10 bases at J, with 4 bases in the middle. Germline CDR1 reads LNHNV; CDR2 reads YYDKDF (reference sequence). The CDR3 length is 12 residues.

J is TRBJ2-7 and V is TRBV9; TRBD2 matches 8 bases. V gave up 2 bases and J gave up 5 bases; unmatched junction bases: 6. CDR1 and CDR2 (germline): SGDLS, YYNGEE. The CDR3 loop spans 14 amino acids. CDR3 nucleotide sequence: TGTGCCAGCAGCGTCAGCGGGAGCAGCAACGAGCAGTACTTC. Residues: CASSVSGSSNEQYF.

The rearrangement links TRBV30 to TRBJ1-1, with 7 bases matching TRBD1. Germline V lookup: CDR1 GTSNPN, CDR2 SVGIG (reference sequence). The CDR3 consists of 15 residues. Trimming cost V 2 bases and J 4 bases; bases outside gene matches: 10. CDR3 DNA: TGTGCCTGGAGTCGGTGGGACAGCGAAGGCACTGAAGCTTTCTTT. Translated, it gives CAWSRWDSEGTEAFF.

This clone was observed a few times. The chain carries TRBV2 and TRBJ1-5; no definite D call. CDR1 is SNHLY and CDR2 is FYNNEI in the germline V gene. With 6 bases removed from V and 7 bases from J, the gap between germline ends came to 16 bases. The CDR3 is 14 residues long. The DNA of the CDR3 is TGTGCCAGCAGAACTACGGGTGGGCAGCAGCCCCAGCATTTT. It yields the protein CASRTTGGQQPQHF.

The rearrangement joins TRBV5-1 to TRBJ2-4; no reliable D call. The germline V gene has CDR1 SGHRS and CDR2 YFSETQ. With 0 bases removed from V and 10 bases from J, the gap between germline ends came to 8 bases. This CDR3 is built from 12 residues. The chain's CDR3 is CASSLGEGIQYF. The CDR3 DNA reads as TGCGCCAGCAGCTTGGGAGAAGGAATTCAGTACTTC.

CDR3 sequence: CASSLEGTSQETQYF. CDR3 bases: TGCGCCAGCAGCTTGGAGGGAACTAGCCAAGAGACCCAGTACTTC. The chain carries TRBV5-1 and TRBJ2-5, with a weak D call TRBD2 (5 bases). Trimming removed 0 bases at V and 1 base at J, with 10 bases between. CDR1 is SGHRS and CDR2 is YFSETQ in the germline V gene. The CDR3 covers 15 residues. The complete variable domain, with remaining parts taken from reference TRBV5-1 and TRBJ2-5, reads KAGVTQTPRYLIKTRGQQVTLSCSPISGHRSVSWYQQTPGQGLQFLFEYFSETQRNKGNFPGRFSGRQFSNSRSEMNVSTLELGDSALYLCASSLEGTSQETQYFGPGTRLLVL.

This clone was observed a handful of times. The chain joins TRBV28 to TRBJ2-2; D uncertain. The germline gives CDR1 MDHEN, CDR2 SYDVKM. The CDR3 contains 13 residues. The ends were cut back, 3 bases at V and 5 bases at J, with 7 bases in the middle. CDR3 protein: CASSLYGTGELFF. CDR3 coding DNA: TGTGCCAGCAGTTTGTACGGAACCGGGGAGCTGTTTTTT. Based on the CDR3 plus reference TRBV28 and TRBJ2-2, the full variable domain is DVKVTQSSRYLVKRTGEKVFLECVQDMDHENMFWYRQDPGLGLRLIYFSYDVKMKEKGDIPEGYSVSREKKERFSLILESASTNQTSMYLCASSLYGTGELFFGEGSRLTVL.

The CDR3 sequence: CSVERGATGELFF. The DNA of the CDR3 is TGCAGCGTTGAACGTGGGGCCACCGGGGAGCTGTTTTTT. The rearrangement joins TRBV29-1 to TRBJ2-2; tentatively, D is TRBD1 (5 bases). This CDR3 is 13 amino acids long. Germline values: CDR1 SQVTM, CDR2 ANQGSEA. The V and J ends lost 2 bases and 4 bases respectively, with 8 bases between them.